This entry describes one T cell receptor (beta chain). The antigen it binds to is not known. Base qualities are not provided; no much larger clone lies one nucleotide away. The record originates from a study of shared clonotypes between healthy human individuals (dated by TCRdb to 2020 to 2022). Turning to the overall study: A couple of women and a few men aged 18 to 49 years were included in the cohort. For each donor, CD4 naive and CD4 memory were each run on three plates, CD8 naive on two plates, and CD8 memory on one plate. To estimate repertoire size and how much clonotype sharing occurs between individuals, the study deeply sequenced the blood TCR repertoires of roughly 5 healthy adults. Libraries were prepared and TCR repertoires were sequenced by different laboratories using diverse techniques, in order to increase sequencing depth and limit assay-specific biases. Between about 0.85 and 9.5 billion PBMCs per donor were obtained by leukapheresis.

TCR CDR3 regions were amplified from genomic DNA by multiplex PCR using the deep immunoSEQ assay. Extracted genomic DNA from each cell subset was spread evenly across all wells of several immunoSEQ 96-well plates, with each plate serving as a replicate. For sorted subsets, roughly 0.2 ug genomic DNA, equal to 30,000 or so T cell genomes, was loaded into each replicate PCR. Purified libraries were quantified with a Qubit 3.0 fluorometer, sized on a Bioanalyzer 2100, and re-quantified with the KAPA Library Quantification kit. Each immunoSEQ 96-well plate was sequenced on its own single-read 150-cycle Illumina NextSeq 550 flow cell. Turning to the authors' computational methods: The immunoSEQ output contained only junctional sequences without quality scores, so filtering could not match that applied to full-length reads. To assign V/J genes and CDR3, sequences were annotated using PyIR, a Python wrapper for IgBLAST v1.9, with IMGT germline references. Reads were filtered out if the reads had weak V/J assignments (E-value above 1e-6), no CDR3, stop codons, out-of-frame junctions, or ambiguous translated residues. V3J clonotypes were defined as sequences sharing an identical inferred V gene, J gene, and CDR3 amino acid sequence. The percentage overlap between two repertoires was calculated by dividing the number of shared unique clonotypes by the size of the smaller repertoire. RTK rarefaction, the Chao1 estimator, and Recon v2.1 estimates of unobserved clonotypes were used to assess repertoire richness. For all TCRbeta clonotypes obtained by the gDNA method from four donors, generation probabilities were computed with OLGA. TCRdb's version of the immuneACCESS table is confined to in-frame rearrangements and falls short of the full clone set. An unresolved V gene accounts for under half of the shortfall where checked; the remainder is of unknown origin. V, J and clone size were drawn from that table, and D and trimming were deduced from the DNA. This sample comprises under 1 million clones, around 92% of them detected only once. The ten largest clones add up to more than 20% of the sample.

What the study reported, not specific to this receptor: Compared with non-shared clonotypes, clonotypes shared by all four sorted-subset donors had higher generation probabilities. Even with the large sequencing depth, rarefaction of the sorted-subset datasets indicated that sequencing was incomplete. Only blood was sampled, and tissue TCR repertoires likely differ from those in blood. Based on pairwise subsampling, the degree of clonotype sharing among donors was expected to be affected by sequencing depth. Because the study included only a small number of donors, the genetic and exposure-history diversity represented was limited. Estimated clonotype richness was generally larger for naive than for memory subsets. When a handful of donors were compared, the shared fraction of clonotypes was about 5% for naive CD4, more than 3% for naive CD8, roughly 2.3% for memory CD4, and approximately 0.4% for memory CD8.

CD8 naive samples consisted of CD45RO-negative cells that were positively selected for CCR7, yielding a CD45RA+CCR7+ population without TemRA cells. Healthy HIV-negative adults with no recently reported acute infections or vaccinations were included as donors. Every donor was a Caucasian adult residing in Nashville, Tennessee, USA. Blood was obtained by leukapheresis, after which PBMCs were separated by Ficoll-Histopaque density gradient centrifugation and cryopreserved in liquid nitrogen vapor phase. Analytical flow cytometry was used to check the purity and quantity of every magnetically sorted T cell population. Genomic DNA was isolated from every sorted fraction and measured by UV absorbance on a Nanodrop 2000c. The CDR3 has 14 amino acids, counting the end cysteine and phenylalanine. The entry retains the CDR3 DNA only, 42 bases that are in frame from base 1. The junction shows trimming of 4 bases on V and 0 bases on J, plus 8 bases between the germline ends. Sequences SGHRS (CDR1) and YFSETQ (CDR2) are obtained from the germline V gene.

Material for sequencing was naive CD8+ T cells sorted from blood. The cell subset or site tag for this specimen amounts to: CD45RA+CCR7+. The sequence joins TRBV5-1 to TRBJ2-1; no D gene is confidently identified. The source is a man aged 25 to 40 in good health. The nucleotide sequence reads TGCGCCAGCAGCGAGGAGAACTCCTACAATGAGCAGTTCTTC. The resulting protein is CASSEENSYNEQFF.